The sequence of this T cell receptor (beta chain) was determined in a study of shared clonotypes between healthy human individuals. The CDR3 runs to 15 residues. The junction had 4 bases not matched to a gene; V was cut back by 0 bases and J by 5 bases. From germline, CDR1 is LNHDA and CDR2 SQIVND (reference sequence). Naive CD8 isolation took CD45RO-negative cells positively selected for CCR7 and excluded terminally differentiated effector memory CD45RA+ cells. Only in-frame clones appear in the TCRdb table, and some are missing; sequencing was by immunoSEQ multiplex PCR. The sample has approximately 810,000 clones, 80% to 95% seen once.

The chain joins TRBV19 to TRBJ2-1, with 7 bases that match TRBD2. This clonotype was sampled from a man aged 25 to 40 in good health. Sequencing was carried out using naive CD8+ T cells sorted from blood. The CDR3 nucleotides read TGTGCCAGTAGTATAGAGAGCGGGAACCACAATGAGCAGTTCTTC. It codes for CASSIESGNHNEQFF.